A selection of T cell receptor beta chains follows, all from one sample in a study of OX40 agonist ivuxolimab in advanced cancers. Profiled with immunoSEQ multiplex PCR; TCRdb holds only in-frame clones, not every one. The repertoire consists of some 110,000 clones, with 93% occurring once and the leading ten covering approximately 0.15%. Sequencing used CD4+ or CD8+ T cells sorted from blood, obtained in a trial of the OX40 agonist ivuxolimab. Every receptor here comes from an adult with an advanced solid tumor such as melanoma, head and neck, liver or kidney cancer. The CDR3 runs from the conserved cysteine through the conserved F or W. The D gene is left open where the match is weak. Size is omitted from some rows. Given values are once, few, many or a class for expanded clones.

D	size	V	J	DNA	CDR3
.	.	TRBV5-5	TRBJ1-1	TGTGCCAGCAGCAGGGCTCTGAACACTGAAGCTTTCTTT	CASSRALNTEAFF
.	once	TRBV2	TRBJ2-5	TGTGCCAGCAGCCTAACTAGCCACTCGGAGACCCAGTACTTC	CASSLTSHSETQYF
TRBD1	few	TRBV4-2	TRBJ1-5	TGTGCCAGCAGCCATCCGACAGGGGATAGCAATCAGCCCCAGCATTTT	CASSHPTGDSNQPQHF
.	.	TRBV28	TRBJ1-2	TGTGCCAGCAGTTTCGGCGTAGAGGCCCGCTATGGCTACACCTTC	CASSFGVEARYGYTF
TRBD1	.	TRBV9	TRBJ2-2	TGTGCCAGCAGCTTGGGACAGGGGGCAAGCGGGGAGCTGTTTTTT	CASSLGQGASGELFF
.	.	TRBV7-9	TRBJ2-3	TGTGCCAGCAGCCTCGACTCCACAGATACGCAGTATTTT	CASSLDSTDTQYF
.	.	TRBV2	TRBJ2-7	TGTGCCAGCAGTTTTGGGTCCCGGGAGTCCTACGAGCAGTACTTC	CASSFGSRESYEQYF
.	.	TRBV6-6	TRBJ2-1	TGTGCCAGCAGACGGACGAACAATGAGCAGTTCTTC	CASRRTNNEQFF
.	once	TRBV5-4	TRBJ2-1	TGTGCCAGCAGTTTCAGCGGACGCTTCACCTACAATGAGCAGTTCTTC	CASSFSGRFTYNEQFF
TRBD1	few	TRBV28	TRBJ1-5	TGTGCCAGCAGACACGGACAGGGTCACGGGACGGCCCAGCATTTT	CASRHGQGHGTAQHF
.	.	TRBV11-2	TRBJ1-3	TGTGCCAGCAGCCCCGGAAACACCATATATTTT	CASSPGNTIYF
.	.	TRBV5-1	TRBJ1-1	TGCGCCAGCAGCTCGGGAGGGCGGGAGAACACTGAAGCTTTCTTT	CASSSGGRENTEAFF
.	.	TRBV18	TRBJ1-4	TGTGCCAGCTCACCACTCCCCCCTCTCACTCTAAAGGAAAAACTGTTTTTT	CASSPLPPLTLKEKLFF
TRBD2	.	TRBV7-2	TRBJ2-7	TGTGCCAGCAGCTCGGGACTAGCGGGAGGTCGGTGGCAGTACTTC	CASSSGLAGGRWQYF
.	.	TRBV19	TRBJ1-5	TGTGCCAGTAGTATAGGACAGGGCAATCAGCCCCAGCATTTT	CASSIGQGNQPQHF
.	few	TRBV7-9	TRBJ2-1	TGTGCCAGCAGCGTAGGGGCGGGATATGAGCAGTTCTTC	CASSVGAGYEQFF
TRBD1	few	TRBV4-1	TRBJ2-7	TGCGCCAGCAGCCCCCGGACAGGGTGGGAGCCGTACGAGCAGTACTTC	CASSPRTGWEPYEQYF
TRBD2	.	TRBV7-8	TRBJ2-7	TGTGCCAGCAGCTTATATCTAGCGGGAGTGAGGGAGCAGTACTTC	CASSLYLAGVREQYF
TRBD2	.	TRBV9	TRBJ2-7	TGTGCCAGCAGCACCGGACTAGCGGAGTACGAGCAGTACTTC	CASSTGLAEYEQYF
TRBD2	.	TRBV6-1	TRBJ2-5	TGTGCCAGCAGTGAAGCGAGTCGGAGCCCCGCGGGGGCCCAGTACTTC	CASSEASRSPAGAQYF
.	.	TRBV6-5	TRBJ1-6	TGTGCCAGCAGTCGCGACCATAATTCACCCCTCCACTTT	CASSRDHNSPLHF
.	.	TRBV10-3	TRBJ1-2	TGTGCCATCAACGGGGGGCTGAATGGCTACACCTTC	CAINGGLNGYTF
TRBD1	.	TRBV28	TRBJ1-4	TGTGCCAGCAGGACAGGGGGAACTAATGAAAAACTGTTTTTT	CASRTGGTNEKLFF
.	.	TRBV6-1	TRBJ1-3	TGTGCCAGCAGCTTCGCCTCTGGAAACACCATATATTTT	CASSFASGNTIYF
TRBD1	once	TRBV6-1	TRBJ2-3	TGTGCCAGCAGTGAAGGAGATAGACAGGGGGATACGCAGTATTTT	CASSEGDRQGDTQYF
.	.	TRBV2	TRBJ2-2	TGTGCCAGTAACAGGGAGGGGGCGAACACCGGGGAGCTGTTTTTT	CASNREGANTGELFF
.	.	TRBV5-1	TRBJ2-3	TGCGCCAGCAGCTTTTATGGGGATACAGATACGCAGTATTTT	CASSFYGDTDTQYF
.	.	TRBV18	TRBJ1-5	TGTGCCAGCTCTTCTGGGGGGCAAGCCAGCAATCAGCCCCAGCATTTT	CASSSGGQASNQPQHF
.	.	TRBV14	TRBJ2-3	TGTGCCAGCAGCATCCTCCTTGGCCAAACGCAGTATTTT	CASSILLGQTQYF